The clone carrying this T cell receptor (beta chain) occurred once. The PCR was carried out with 60 Vbeta primers and 13 Jbeta primers. Profiled with immunoSEQ multiplex PCR; TCRdb holds only in-frame clones, not every one. Of 130,000 to 150,000 clones detected, 60% to 85% appear once; the ten largest clones hold less than 3.5%. This sample was taken from a study of cytomegalovirus exposure and HLA in healthy donors. Germline CDR1 reads MNHNS; CDR2 reads SASEGT. The CDR3 runs to 15 residues. V gave up 6 bases and J gave up 3 bases; unmatched junction bases: 9. The clonotype comes from a male donor in good health and CMV-seronegative. V and J are TRBV6-1 and TRBJ1-2; TRBD1 matches 8 bases. Material: PBMCs. This CDR3 reads CASRPFSTGDYGYTF. For the CDR3, the DNA is TGTGCCAGCAGACCTTTTTCGACAGGGGACTATGGCTACACCTTC.